This passage covers 20 T cell receptor beta chains from one sample sequenced in a study of T-cell memory formation after mild COVID-19. TCRdb fed the 5' RACE reads into MiXCR, producing one record per CDR3 protein. The sample contains 250,000 or so distinct CDR3 sequences, over 9% of which appear only once. Sequencing used PBMCs or a T cell subset sorted from them (not recorded which). These receptors all come from a man younger than 35 who had mild COVID-19 (a few samples of this study predate the infection). Cell type and time point are not known.

The chain recombines TRBV6-5 with TRBJ1-5; 8 bases map to TRBD1. The ends lost 7 bases at V and 3 bases at J; junction bases unmatched: 11. Germline V CDR1 and CDR2: MNHEY, SVGAGI. The CDR3 is 16 residues long. CDR3 DNA: TGTGCCAGCACCGACCGACAGGGGTTCCCCAATCAGCCCCAGCATTTT. This translates into CASTDRQGFPNQPQHF.

This clonotype was counted a few times. CDR3 sequence reads: CSASVGDTQYF. The CDR3 nucleotides read TGCAGTGCCTCCGTGGGAGATACGCAGTATTTT. The chain recombines TRBV20-1 with TRBJ2-3; D call uncertain. Germline CDR1 is DFQATT and CDR2 is SNEGSKA (reference sequence). Trimming shortened V by 6 bases and J by 5 bases, and 9 bases separated the two germline ends. This CDR3 is built from 11 residues.

This clonotype was counted between two and nine times. The chain employs TRBV5-1 and TRBJ2-1; 7 bases align to TRBD2. Trimming at V came to 9 bases and at J to 6 bases, leaving 12 bases not matched to a gene. The CDR3 loop spans 14 amino acids. Germline CDR1 and CDR2: SGHRS and YFSETQ. For the CDR3, the DNA is TGCGCCACCCAGAAGACTAGCTCCGTCAATGAGCAGTTCTTC. Translation gives CATQKTSSVNEQFF.

The table lists this clonotype with a few counts. This chain joins TRBV9 and TRBJ2-1, with D possibly TRBD1 on 6 matching bases. Germline assignment: CDR1 SGDLS and CDR2 YYNGEE. CDR3 length: 15 amino acids. V was trimmed by 2 bases and J by 2 bases, leaving 11 bases between them. CDR3 DNA: TGTGCCAGCAGCGTCGGAACAGGGCCCTACAATGAGCAGTTCTTC. This translates into CASSVGTGPYNEQFF.

The chain combines TRBV5-1 with TRBJ2-7; a possible D gene is TRBD2 (6 bases). Germline assignment: CDR1 SGHRS and CDR2 YFSETQ. The V end was cut by 1 base, the J end by 2 bases, with 13 bases between. The CDR3 has 15 amino acids. Written as DNA, the CDR3 is TGCGCCAGCAGCTTGAGCGGGCTTAGGACCTACGAGCAGTACTTC. This gives the protein CASSLSGLRTYEQYF.

This clonotype appeared a few times. In DNA, the CDR3 is TGCGCCAGCAGCCAAGAATTGGTGGGATACGAGCAGTACTTC. Translating it yields CASSQELVGYEQYF. The gene calls are TRBV4-1 and TRBJ2-7, with D hard to call. Germline CDR1 is MGHRA and CDR2 is YSYEKL. The CDR3 covers 14 residues. V was cut by 0 bases and J by 4 bases, with 10 bases left in between.

This clonotype came up a few times. The chain recombines TRBV7-3 with TRBJ2-5; D unclear. This CDR3 is built from 12 residues. Trimming removed 6 bases from V and 5 bases from J, with 10 bases in between. The V gene's germline CDR1 is SGHTA and CDR2 FQGTGA. The CDR3 DNA sequence: TGTGCCAGCAGGTCGGGCTCGGAGACCCAGTACTTC. Translation gives CASRSGSETQYF.

The sample holds a few counts of this clonotype. V gene TRBV19 combines with J gene TRBJ2-5; 11 nucleotides align to TRBD2. The V gene end was trimmed by 5 bases and the J gene end by 5 bases; junction bases not matched to a gene: 7. Germline CDR1 LNHDA, CDR2 SQIVND (reference sequence). This CDR3 comprises 15 residues. The CDR3, as DNA: TGTGCCAGTAGTTCACCGGGACTAGCGGATGAGACCCAGTACTTC. Translated, it gives CASSSPGLADETQYF.

The rearrangement links TRBV7-9 to TRBJ2-3, with 11 bases lining up with TRBD2. Germline CDR1 and CDR2: SEHNR and FQNEAQ (reference sequence). CDR3 length equals 15 residues. J gave up 1 base and V 6 bases, and 3 bases lay outside the gene matches. The CDR3 DNA is TGTGCCAGCAGACAGACTAGCGGGGGCACAGATACGCAGTATTTT. It specifies CASRQTSGGTDTQYF.

This clonotype was seen many times. This chain uses TRBV7-8 with TRBJ2-3, with unresolved D. The V end was cut by 2 bases, the J end by 5 bases, with 11 bases between. Germline values: CDR1 SGHVS, CDR2 FQNEAQ. This CDR3 is 14 amino acids long. In DNA form, the CDR3 reads TGTGCCAGCAGCTTAACCCCGCTCGGAGATACGCAGTATTTT. Translated, it gives CASSLTPLGDTQYF.

J is TRBJ2-5 and V is TRBV3-1, with D perhaps given as TRBD1 or TRBD2 (5 bases each). Per the germline V gene, CDR1 is LGHDT and CDR2 is YNNKEL (reference sequence). The length of the CDR3 is 15 residues. Trimming removed 3 bases at V and 4 bases at J, with 15 bases between. In DNA, the CDR3 is TGTGCCAGCAGCCAGACAGAGGGTTGCGGAGAGACCCAGTACTTC. Protein: CASSQTEGCGETQYF.

V usage is TRBV24-1 and J usage is TRBJ2-3, with a tentative D call TRBD1 (5 bases). This CDR3 contains 14 residues. Trimming left V 3 bases short and J 2 bases short, with 8 bases between. Germline lookup yields CDR1 KGHDR and CDR2 SFDVKD. The CDR3 loop reads CATSDPQDTDTQYF. CDR3 bases: TGTGCCACCAGTGATCCACAGGACACAGATACGCAGTATTTT.

The V and J genes are TRBV28 and TRBJ2-5; tentatively, D is TRBD2 (6 bases). V lost 2 bases to trimming and J lost 4 bases, with 14 bases between them. This CDR3 contains 15 residues. Germline CDR1 reads MDHEN; CDR2 reads SYDVKM. CDR3 coding DNA: TGTGCCAGCAGTTTACCCGCCCGGGGGAGAGAGACCCAGTACTTC. Protein: CASSLPARGRETQYF.

The chain links TRBV20-1 to TRBJ1-1; TRBD1 aligns across 7 bases. The CDR3 runs 12 residues. Germline V gives CDR1 DFQATT, CDR2 SNEGSKA (reference sequence). V trimming: 6 bases; J trimming: 4 bases; junction bases outside the gene matches: 5. CDR3: CSALRDSTEAFF. Here the CDR3 DNA reads TGCAGTGCCCTCCGGGACAGCACTGAAGCTTTCTTT.

This clonotype was found a few times. The rearrangement joins TRBV4-1 to TRBJ1-4, with 7 nucleotides matching TRBD1. Germline values: CDR1 MGHRA, CDR2 YSYEKL. The CDR3 sequence is 15 residues long. After removal of 4 bases from V and 8 bases from J, the junction contained 10 bases not matched to a gene. The CDR3 is CASSRILGQEEKLFF. Here the CDR3 DNA reads TGCGCCAGCAGCCGCATTCTCGGACAGGAGGAAAAACTGTTTTTT.

The V and J genes are TRBV5-1 and TRBJ1-1, with 9 bases matching TRBD1. Trimming removed 0 bases from V and 5 bases from J; junction bases left unmatched: 8. The V gene's germline CDR1 is SGHRS and CDR2 YFSETQ. This CDR3 is built from 16 residues. CDR3 loop: CASSLANTGGGTEAFF. The DNA for the CDR3 is TGCGCCAGCAGCTTGGCAAATACAGGGGGCGGGACTGAAGCTTTCTTT.

The V call is TRBV24-1, the J call TRBJ2-3; D remains unclear. This CDR3 has 14 amino acids. Germline CDR1 and CDR2: KGHDR and SFDVKD. V was clipped by 4 bases and J by 6 bases, with 13 bases between them. CDR3 sequence reads: CATSDQPDPDTQYF. Written as DNA, the CDR3 is TGTGCCACCAGTGACCAACCGGACCCTGATACGCAGTATTTT.

This clonotype came up a few times. The V gene is TRBV5-1, the J gene TRBJ1-1; TRBD1 might be the D (5 bases). Germline loops: CDR1 SGHRS, CDR2 YFSETQ. The CDR3 length is 14 residues. The germline V and J ends were trimmed by 4 bases and 4 bases, with 14 bases remaining between them. The CDR3 sequence is CASSRGAAFTEAFF. In DNA, the CDR3 is TGCGCCAGCAGCAGAGGGGCCGCGTTCACTGAAGCTTTCTTT.

V usage is TRBV6-5 and J usage is TRBJ1-2; 8 bases are shared with TRBD1. Germline V gene lookup returns CDR1 MNHEY and CDR2 SVGAGI. This CDR3 has 15 residues. Trimming took 5 bases from V and 7 from J; bases not matched to a gene: 12. The DNA of the CDR3 is TGTGCCAGCAGTCGGACAGGGACCCTTTTTGGTGGCTACACCTTC. It yields the protein CASSRTGTLFGGYTF.

The sample holds a few counts of this clonotype. One end of the junction fails to match germline, which may point to a read error. The DNA of the CDR3 is TGTGCCACCAGTAGCGACACAGATACGCAGTATTTT. It yields the protein CATSSDTDTQYF. The gene calls are TRBV10-3 and TRBJ2-3, with a weak D call TRBD2 (5 bases). From germline, CDR1 is ENHRY and CDR2 SYGVKD. The CDR3 runs 12 residues.